Below, 13 T cell receptor beta chains from the same sample are listed, as sequenced in a study of radiation and T cells in renal cell carcinoma. As for time point: blood 4 weeks post-SBRT, at nephrectomy. Treatment given: 15 Gy SBRT to primary tumor, nephrectomy 4 weeks later. The table came from immunoSEQ multiplex PCR; TCRdb's copy has only in-frame clones and leaves some out. The sample yields 140,000 to 150,000 clones, 86% seen once. The starting material was blood, obtained from a patient whose treatment included radiotherapy and nephrectomy. These receptors all stem from a woman aged 45 to 65 with renal cell carcinoma.

For the CDR3, the DNA is TGTGCCAGCAGAAGACAGGGGGCGACGGGGGAGCTGTTTTTT. It yields the protein CASRRQGATGELFF. The chain has TRBV7-2 and TRBJ2-2; 10 nucleotides line up with TRBD1. The CDR3 loop spans 14 amino acids. J lost 8 bases, V lost 6 bases, and 6 bases had no gene match. Germline CDR1 reads SGHTA; CDR2 reads FQGNSA.

The rearrangement links TRBV7-9 to TRBJ1-1, with 11 bases matching TRBD1. Germline V gene lookup returns CDR1 SEHNR and CDR2 FQNEAQ (reference sequence). The CDR3 loop spans 15 amino acids. J was trimmed by 4 bases and V by 5 bases; bases with no gene match: 6. The CDR3 protein is CASSPDRGRGTEAFF. The CDR3 DNA reads as TGTGCCAGCAGCCCGGACAGGGGGCGAGGCACTGAAGCTTTCTTT. Together with reference TRBV7-9 and TRBJ1-1, the CDR3 gives the full variable domain: DTGVSQNPRHKITKRGQNVTFRCDPISEHNRLYWYRQTLGQGPEFLTYFQNEAQLEKSRLLSDRFSAERPKGSFSTLEIQRTEQGDSAMYLCASSPDRGRGTEAFFGQGTRLTVV.

This clone was observed a handful of times. V usage is TRBV20-1 and J usage is TRBJ1-2; tentative D call: TRBD1 (6 bases). Trimming left V 6 bases short and J 5 bases short, with 7 bases between. The CDR3 has 10 amino acids. The germline CDR1 and CDR2 sequences are DFQATT and SNEGSKA (reference sequence). CDR3 DNA: TGCAGTGCGGGGGCGTATGGCTACACCTTC. Its protein is CSAGAYGYTF.

The chain has TRBV7-9 and TRBJ2-5, with D tentatively TRBD1 (5 bases). Germline CDR1 is SEHNR and CDR2 is FQNEAQ (reference sequence). The CDR3 sequence is 15 residues long. V lost 1 base and J 5 bases, leaving 14 bases between the germline ends. The CDR3 protein is CASSLGSGPTETQYF. CDR3 DNA: TGTGCCAGCAGCTTAGGATCAGGGCCCACCGAGACCCAGTACTTC.

This chain connects TRBV14 to TRBJ1-1; TRBD1 matches at 7 bases. Germline V CDR1 and CDR2: SGHDN, FVKESK. With V trimmed by 6 bases and J by 0 bases, 13 bases remained unmatched. The CDR3 covers 17 residues. CDR3 protein: CASRPPGQISMNTEAFF. The CDR3 DNA follows: TGTGCCAGCAGGCCTCCGGGACAGATATCCATGAACACTGAAGCTTTCTTT.

The J gene is TRBJ1-1, the V gene TRBV6-6, with 9 bases aligning to TRBD1. The CDR3 is 15 residues long. Germline V CDR1 and CDR2: MNHNY, SVGAGI (reference sequence). V lost 7 bases, J lost 8 bases, and 14 bases stayed unmatched. The DNA of the CDR3 is TGTGCCAGCATTGTAATAATACAGGGGGCGCGAGAAGCTTTCTTT. Translated: CASIVIIQGAREAFF.

This clone was picked up a small number of times. The chain recombines TRBV9 with TRBJ2-7; 7 bases map to TRBD1. V trimming: 0 bases; J trimming: 3 bases; junction bases outside the gene matches: 6. The CDR3 totals 15 residues. Germline V gene lookup returns CDR1 SGDLS and CDR2 YYNGEE. CDR3 DNA sequence: TGTGCCAGCAGCGTAGCGGGGACAGAAGACTACGAGCAGTACTTC. It encodes CASSVAGTEDYEQYF. Drawing the rest from reference TRBV9 and TRBJ2-7, the complete variable domain is DSGVTQTPKHLITATGQRVTLRCSPRSGDLSVYWYQQSLDQGLQFLIQYYNGEERAKGNILERFSAQQFPDLHSELNLSSLELGDSALYFCASSVAGTEDYEQYFGPGTRLTVT.

This sequence joins TRBV5-6 and TRBJ1-1; 7 nucleotides line up with TRBD1. Per the germline V gene, CDR1 is SGHDT and CDR2 is YYEEEE. J gave up 8 bases and V 4 bases, and 11 bases lay outside the gene matches. This CDR3 contains 14 residues. CDR3 nucleotide sequence: TGTGCCAGCAGCCAGGGGGTGTTGAGGTTGGAAGCTTTCTTT. This encodes CASSQGVLRLEAFF.

The V call is TRBV18, the J call TRBJ2-5; 13 bases match TRBD2. V lost 2 bases and J lost 3; bases outside the gene matches: 3. Germline V gene data show CDR1 as KGHSH and CDR2 as LQKENI. The CDR3 covers 16 residues. The CDR3 coding sequence is TGTGCCAGCTCACCAGCAGGACTAGCGGGGGAAGAGACCCAGTACTTC. It encodes CASSPAGLAGEETQYF.

V and J are TRBV9 and TRBJ1-2; TRBD1 aligns across 7 bases. Unmatched junction bases numbered 6, after V lost 3 bases and J lost 4 bases. CDR1 is SGDLS, CDR2 YYNGEE, per germline. This CDR3 is 14 amino acids long. In nucleotides, the CDR3 is TGTGCCAGCAGCGGGAAGTCAGGGGGCTATGGCTACACCTTC. Residues: CASSGKSGGYGYTF.

J is TRBJ2-7 and V is TRBV19; TRBD2 agrees at 8 bases. After removal of 7 bases from V and 0 bases from J, the junction contained 5 bases not matched to a gene. Germline V gives CDR1 LNHDA, CDR2 SQIVND (reference sequence). The CDR3 runs 14 residues. The CDR3, as DNA: TGTGCCAGTACCGACGGGGGGGCCTCCTACGAGCAGTACTTC. Translation gives CASTDGGASYEQYF.

The J gene is TRBJ2-2, the V gene TRBV19, with 7 bases that match TRBD2. The CDR3 sequence is 15 residues long. Germline loops: CDR1 LNHDA, CDR2 SQIVND (reference sequence). Germline trimming cut 5 bases from V and 1 base from J; bases unmatched to any gene: 4. The CDR3 loop reads CASSAGLVNTGELFF. The CDR3 nucleotides are TGTGCCAGTAGTGCCGGACTAGTGAACACCGGGGAGCTGTTTTTT.

The chain joins TRBV28 to TRBJ2-7; possibly TRBD1 or TRBD2 for D (5 bases each). CDR1 is MDHEN and CDR2 is SYDVKM in the germline V gene. The CDR3 covers 15 residues. V lost 5 bases and J 2 bases, leaving 16 bases between the germline ends. Written as DNA, the CDR3 is TGTGCCAGCAGTGGAAGTGAGGGGCCACCCTACGAGCAGTACTTC. It specifies CASSGSEGPPYEQYF.